This T cell receptor beta chain stems from a study of T cell changes during pregnancy in multiple sclerosis. V gave up 2 bases and J gave up 0 bases, with 19 bases separating them. Looked up from germline, CDR1 is GTSNPN and CDR2 is SVGIG (reference sequence). The CDR3 extends over 17 amino acids. The data were produced by immunoSEQ multiplex PCR, yet TCRdb's version contains in-frame clones alone and is incomplete. The sample contains around 75,000 clones, 89% of which appear only once. The sequence came from a female donor in good health, enrolled as a control in a pregnancy study. Sequences were derived from peripheral blood, sampled in the first trimester of pregnancy. The rearrangement joins TRBV30 to TRBJ1-2, with a weak D call TRBD1 (6 bases). CDR3 loop: CAWSSTGLYLTNYGYTF. CDR3 bases: TGTGCCTGGAGTTCTACAGGGCTCTATCTGACTAACTATGGCTACACCTTC.